Detailed here is one T cell receptor (beta chain). The germline V gene has CDR1 LNHNV and CDR2 YYDKDF (reference sequence). The CDR3 covers 17 residues. With 0 bases removed from V and 0 bases from J, the gap between germline ends came to 11 bases. This record comes from a study of T cell responses to AZD1222 COVID-19 vaccine. Profiled with immunoSEQ multiplex PCR; TCRdb holds only in-frame clones, not every one. The table has over 100,000 clones, roughly 87% seen once; the top ten hold roughly 5%. This clonotype originated in an adult in good health. This chain links TRBV15 with TRBJ2-2; D is perhaps TRBD1 or TRBD2 (5 bases each). Sequencing used peripheral blood, obtained on day 0 of AZD1222 vaccination. The CDR3 loop reads CATSRDLGASNTGELFF. The CDR3 region has the DNA TGTGCCACCAGCAGAGATCTCGGGGCCTCGAACACCGGGGAGCTGTTTTTT.